One T cell receptor beta chain is described in this entry. This clone was detected only once. This receptor's antigen is unknown. Base qualities are not recorded, but no much larger clone differs from it by a single base. These data are taken from a study of blood T cell repertoires in COVID-19 (dated by TCRdb to the early 2020s). In the study overall: Samples from collaborators originated in the United States, Italy and Spain and spanned both the acute and convalescent phases of COVID-19. The material from the prospective study consisted of cDNA or gDNA derived from T cells, B-cell-depleted T cells, or PBMCs. Deeply sampled blood TCRbeta repertoires from subjects exposed to, actively infected with, or recovered from COVID-19 were included in the dataset. A freely available public database, intended as a resource for researchers studying the immune response to SARS-CoV-2, is where the repertoires were released. The samples were drawn from the first 160 participants of the ongoing ImmuneRACE study and from 950 to 1,500 subjects provided by 6 global collaborators. The sample metadata nearly always contained a de-identified subject ID, COVID-19 status, age in years and sex. HLA class I and class II types, where available, came from metadata supplied by the sample provider rather than from assay-based typing.

TCRbeta CDR3 regions were amplified from genomic DNA using the immunoSEQ Assay, a bias-controlled multiplex PCR. Concerning the study's data processing: The number of nucleated cells in each sample was estimated by amplification of reference gene primers within the assay. To quantify the absolute abundance of each unique TCRbeta CDR3 rearrangement, sequence reads were collapsed and filtered. For each sample, productive Simpson clonality was calculated as the square root of Simpson's diversity index across productive rearrangements. What TCRdb holds here is the immuneACCESS table cut down to in-frame rearrangements. Part of the clones is not present; checked against another copy, under half of the missing clones reflect an unresolved V gene, and the others are unexplained. V and J calls and clone size are copied from that table; D and trimming were computed from the DNA. The sample includes about 270,000 clones, with about nine tenths observed a single time. The ten largest clones capture 3% of the sample.

V gives up 6 bases and J gives up 6 bases, and the segment between their germline ends measures 18 bases. CDR1 MDHEN and CDR2 SYDVKM are derived from the germline V gene. Reading from cysteine to phenylalanine, the CDR3 counts 14 amino acids. Here the CDR3 DNA is all that survives: 42 bases in frame from base 1. What the study reported, not specific to this receptor: The quantity of clinical and demographic metadata differed by source and by participant and was supplied without curation.

Participants in the prospective study were aged roughly 18 to 100 years, lived in under 30 United States geographic areas, and enrolled through a virtual design. To assign participants to cohorts, the prospective study relied on clinical history that participants themselves reported in a screening survey and a study questionnaire. Recovered participants in ImmuneRACE Cohort 3 were defined as having two consecutive negative NP/OP PCR tests, clearance from a healthcare professional, or resolution of symptoms. In the prospective study, mobile phlebotomists collected whole blood, serum and a nasopharyngeal or oropharyngeal swab from each participant. Participants in the prospective study had the option to provide additional blood draws and questionnaires over a roughly two-month period. Prospective study blood samples were shipped either frozen or at room temperature before DNA extraction.

The chain uses TRBV28 and TRBJ2-7; TRBD1 could be the D gene, as 6 bases match. The sequenced sample consisted of PBMCs or T cells enriched from blood (not recorded which). The receptor was isolated from a woman in her 50s who had recovered from COVID-19. The DNA is as follows: TGTGCCAGCAGCCCTCCTTCGCAGGGGATCGAGCAGTACTTC. It is translated as CASSPPSQGIEQYF.